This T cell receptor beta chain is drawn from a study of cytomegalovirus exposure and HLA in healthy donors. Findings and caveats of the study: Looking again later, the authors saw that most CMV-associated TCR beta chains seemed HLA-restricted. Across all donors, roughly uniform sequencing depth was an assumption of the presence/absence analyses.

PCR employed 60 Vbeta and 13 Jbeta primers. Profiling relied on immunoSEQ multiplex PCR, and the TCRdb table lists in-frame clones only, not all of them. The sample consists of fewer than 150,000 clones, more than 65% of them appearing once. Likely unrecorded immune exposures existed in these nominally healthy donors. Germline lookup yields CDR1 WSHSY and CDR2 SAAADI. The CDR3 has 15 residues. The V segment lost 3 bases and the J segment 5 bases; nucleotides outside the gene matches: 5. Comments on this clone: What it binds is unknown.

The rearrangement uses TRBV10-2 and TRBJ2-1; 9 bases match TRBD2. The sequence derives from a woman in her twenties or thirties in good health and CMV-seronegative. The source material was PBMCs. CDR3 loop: CASSEASGENNEQFF. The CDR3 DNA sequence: TGCGCCAGCAGTGAAGCTAGCGGGGAGAACAATGAGCAGTTCTTC.